A selection of T cell receptor beta chains follows, all from one sample in a study of CD8 T cells in ankylosing spondylitis. MiXCR, applied by TCRdb to the 5' RACE reads, yields one record per CDR3 protein. The repertoire has around 150,000 distinct CDR3 sequences, around 42% of them found once; the top ten carry roughly 15%. Input material: synovial fluid, either unsorted or a sorted T cell fraction (not recorded which). The receptors come from a male donor with ankylosing spondylitis. Each CDR3 is given with its conserved first and last residue. D genes are given only for firm matches. Clone size appears in some rows only: once, few, many, or a class for an expanded clone.

CDR3 protein	CDR3 DNA	D gene	clone size	J gene	V gene	CDR3 length
CSALPYEVEQFF	TGCAGTGCTCTTCCTTATGAAGTTGAGCAGTTCTTC	NA	NA	TRBJ2-1	TRBV20-1	12
CASSFGPPGNQPQHF	TGTGCCAGCAGTTTTGGGCCCCCGGGCAATCAGCCCCAGCATTTT	NA	NA	TRBJ1-5	TRBV12-3/TRBV12-4	15
CASSQDLNQDLRGGNNSPLHF	TGCGCCAGCAGCCAAGACCTTAACCAAGATTTAAGGGGCGGGAATAATTCACCCCTCCACTTT	NA	few	TRBJ1-6	TRBV4-1	21
CASSPTVATEAFF	TGCGCCAGCAGCCCAACGGTAGCAACTGAAGCTTTCTTT	NA	medium-sized	TRBJ1-1	TRBV5-1	13
CASSLLPRLYNSPLHF	TGTGCCAGCAGTTTACTCCCCAGGCTCTATAATTCACCCCTCCACTTT	NA	few	TRBJ1-6	TRBV28	16
CASTEGTEAFF	TGTGCCAGCACAGAGGGGACTGAAGCTTTCTTT	NA	NA	TRBJ1-1	TRBV25-1	11
CASRPGQGVPGYTF	TGTGCCAGCAGACCGGGACAGGGGGTTCCTGGCTACACCTTC	TRBD1	NA	TRBJ1-2	TRBV12-3/TRBV12-4	14
CAISESRQAHQETQYF	TGTGCCATCAGTGAATCAAGACAGGCTCACCAAGAGACCCAGTACTTC	NA	NA	TRBJ2-5	TRBV10-3	16
CASGWGGTNEKLFF	TGTGCCAGCGGGTGGGGGGGAACTAATGAAAAACTGTTTTTT	NA	NA	TRBJ1-4	TRBV12-3/TRBV12-4	14
CASSRDRTYNEQFF	TGTGCCAGCAGCCGAGACAGGACCTACAATGAGCAGTTCTTC	NA	once	TRBJ2-1	TRBV7-9	14